This TCR beta chain was recorded in a study of blood T cell repertoires in COVID-19. Overall study context: Acute-phase and convalescent COVID-19 samples originated in the United States, Italy and Spain. T cells, B-cell-depleted T cells, or PBMCs provided the cDNA or gDNA that served as material.

Authors' processing steps: Reference gene primer amplification in the assay estimated nucleated cell counts. The table came from immunoSEQ multiplex PCR; TCRdb's copy has only in-frame clones and leaves some out. V, J and clone size were drawn from that table, and D and trimming were deduced from the DNA. In the table there are about 360,000 clones, around 87% of which are singletons. Sequencing used peripheral blood. This sequence originates from a human donor in a cohort sampled during active COVID-19.

CDR3 nucleotide sequence: TGTGCCAGCAGCGCTCGGACTGCGAGGTATACGGATGAGCAGTTCTTC. This encodes CASSARTARYTDEQFF. The chain is built from TRBV9 and TRBJ2-1; D perhaps matches TRBD2 (5 bases). CDR3 size: 16 residues. V was clipped by 3 bases and J by 8 bases, with 21 bases between them. CDR1 and CDR2 (germline): SGDLS, YYNGEE.